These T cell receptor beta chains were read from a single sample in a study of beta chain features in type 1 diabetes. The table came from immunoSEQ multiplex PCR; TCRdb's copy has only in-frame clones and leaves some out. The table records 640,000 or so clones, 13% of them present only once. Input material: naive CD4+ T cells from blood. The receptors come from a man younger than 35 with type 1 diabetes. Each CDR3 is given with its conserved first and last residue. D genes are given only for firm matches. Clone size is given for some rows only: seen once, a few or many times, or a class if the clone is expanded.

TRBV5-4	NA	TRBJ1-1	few	CASSLAAYTEAFF	TGTGCCAGCAGCTTGGCAGCTTACACTGAAGCTTTCTTT
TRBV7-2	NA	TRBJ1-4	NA	CASSMDTTTNEKLFF	TGTGCCAGCAGCATGGACACTACAACTAATGAAAAACTGTTTTTT
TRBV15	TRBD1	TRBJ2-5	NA	CATSLTGETQYF	TGTGCCACCAGCCTGACAGGGGAGACCCAGTACTTC
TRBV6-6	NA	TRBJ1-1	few	CASSYTPGSPFF	TGTGCCAGCAGTTACACCCCAGGGTCGCCTTTCTTT
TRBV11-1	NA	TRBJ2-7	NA	CASSSQGGLEQYF	TGTGCCAGCAGCTCGCAAGGGGGGCTCGAGCAGTACTTC
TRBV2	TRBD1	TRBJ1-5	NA	CASTPGQGLYQPQHF	TGTGCCAGCACTCCGGGACAGGGCCTCTATCAGCCCCAGCATTTT
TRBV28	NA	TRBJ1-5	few	CASSLGGQPQHF	TGTGCCAGCAGTTTAGGAGGACAGCCCCAGCATTTT
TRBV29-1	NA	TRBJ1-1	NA	CSVGGQFLNTEAFF	TGCAGCGTTGGAGGACAGTTTTTGAACACTGAAGCTTTCTTT
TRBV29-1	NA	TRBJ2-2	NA	CSVGGQDSRRGTGELFF	TGCAGCGTTGGGGGGCAGGACTCAAGGAGGGGCACCGGGGAGCTGTTTTTT
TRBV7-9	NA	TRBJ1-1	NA	CASSLLTDIPMAFF	TGTGCCAGCAGCTTATTGACGGACATACCCATGGCTTTCTTT
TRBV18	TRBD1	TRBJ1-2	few	CASSRDRDYGYTF	TGTGCCAGCTCCCGGGACAGGGACTATGGCTACACCTTC
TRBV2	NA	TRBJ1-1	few	CASSEAGWTEAFF	TGTGCCAGCAGTGAGGCGGGGTGGACTGAAGCTTTCTTT
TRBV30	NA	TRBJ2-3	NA	CAWRGTSDTQYF	TGTGCCTGGAGGGGCACCTCAGATACGCAGTATTTT
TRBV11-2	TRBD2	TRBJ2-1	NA	CASSSSSGGHNEQFF	TGTGCCAGCAGCTCGTCGAGCGGGGGGCACAATGAGCAGTTCTTC
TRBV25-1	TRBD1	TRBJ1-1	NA	CASSEYRQGTEAFF	TGTGCCAGCAGTGAATATCGACAGGGCACTGAAGCTTTCTTT
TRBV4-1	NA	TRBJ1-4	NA	CASSPGASIGDTEKLFF	TGCGCCAGCAGCCCCGGCGCCTCGATAGGGGATACCGAAAAACTGTTTTTT
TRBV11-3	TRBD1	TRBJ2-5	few	CASSTHRGDQETQYF	TGTGCCAGCAGCACCCACAGGGGGGATCAAGAGACCCAGTACTTC
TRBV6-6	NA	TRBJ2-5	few	CASISTAETQYF	TGTGCCAGCATCTCGACAGCAGAGACCCAGTACTTC
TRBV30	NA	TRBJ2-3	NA	CARSLGAEDTQYF	TGTGCCCGGAGTTTGGGGGCGGAAGATACGCAGTATTTT
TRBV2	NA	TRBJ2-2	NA	CASSDRVNTGELFF	TGTGCCAGCAGTGACAGGGTAAACACCGGGGAGCTGTTTTTT
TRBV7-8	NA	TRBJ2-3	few	CASRTLGASPTDTQYF	TGTGCCAGCAGAACACTTGGGGCCTCACCCACAGATACGCAGTATTTT
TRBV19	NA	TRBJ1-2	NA	CASSERQDYGYTF	TGTGCCAGTAGCGAGAGACAGGACTATGGCTACACCTTC
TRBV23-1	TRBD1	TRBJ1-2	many	CASSQPKTGTGGSGYTF	TGCGCCAGCAGTCAACCCAAAACCGGGACAGGGGGAAGTGGCTACACCTTC
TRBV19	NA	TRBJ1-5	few	CASSSQGISNQPQHF	TGTGCCAGTAGTAGTCAGGGAATTAGCAATCAGCCCCAGCATTTT
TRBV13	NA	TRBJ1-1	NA	CASSFPGEGEAFF	TGTGCCAGCAGCTTCCCCGGGGAGGGTGAAGCTTTCTTT
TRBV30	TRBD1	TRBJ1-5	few	CAWSVRGTGGRQPQHF	TGTGCCTGGAGTGTACGAGGGACAGGGGGTCGGCAGCCCCAGCATTTT
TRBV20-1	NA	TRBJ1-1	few	CSAEDLTEAFF	TGCAGTGCCGAGGACCTAACTGAAGCTTTCTTT
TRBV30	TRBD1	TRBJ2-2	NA	CAWRVTGLGELFF	TGTGCCTGGAGAGTGACAGGGCTCGGGGAGCTGTTTTTT
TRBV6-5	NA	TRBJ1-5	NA	CASSGVSNQPQHF	TGTGCCAGCTCAGGGGTAAGCAATCAGCCCCAGCATTTT
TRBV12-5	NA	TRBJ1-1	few	CASGLGLTRGTEAFF	TGTGCTAGTGGTTTGGGGTTGACAAGGGGGACTGAAGCTTTCTTT
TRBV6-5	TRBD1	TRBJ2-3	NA	CASSQTGGTSDTQYF	TGTGCCAGCAGCCAAACAGGGGGTACCTCAGATACGCAGTATTTT
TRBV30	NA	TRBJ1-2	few	CAWSPGDGYTF	TGTGCCTGGAGTCCTGGGGATGGCTACACCTTC
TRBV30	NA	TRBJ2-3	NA	CAWSGQSTDTQYF	TGTGCCTGGAGTGGGCAGTCAACAGATACGCAGTATTTT
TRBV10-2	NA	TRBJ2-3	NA	CASSERDTQYF	TGCGCCAGCAGCGAGCGAGATACGCAGTATTTT
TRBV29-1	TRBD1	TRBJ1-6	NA	CSVQNTGTGGNSPLHF	TGCAGCGTTCAGAATACCGGGACAGGGGGTAATTCACCCCTCCACTTT
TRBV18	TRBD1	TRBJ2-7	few	CASSPRGQGFSYEQYF	TGTGCCAGCTCACCCCGCGGACAGGGATTCTCCTACGAGCAGTACTTC
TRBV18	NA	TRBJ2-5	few	CASSPGSETQYF	TGTGCCAGCTCACCGGGGTCAGAGACCCAGTACTTC
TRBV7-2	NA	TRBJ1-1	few	CASSLALGPDTEAFF	TGTGCCAGCAGCTTGGCCCTGGGGCCTGACACTGAAGCTTTCTTT
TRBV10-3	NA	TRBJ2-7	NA	CAGRQESYEQYF	TGTGCCGGGAGACAGGAGTCCTACGAGCAGTACTTC
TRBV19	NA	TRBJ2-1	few	CASTPVSTHYNEQFF	TGTGCCAGTACCCCCGTCAGTACCCATTACAATGAGCAGTTCTTC
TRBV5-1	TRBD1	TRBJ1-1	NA	CASSSQTGGLATEAFF	TGCGCCAGCAGCTCCCAAACAGGGGGCTTAGCGACTGAAGCTTTCTTT
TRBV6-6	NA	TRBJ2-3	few	CASSSRQGTDTQYF	TGTGCCAGCAGTTCGAGACAGGGCACAGATACGCAGTATTTT
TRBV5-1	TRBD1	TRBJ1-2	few	CASSPAGTGGSYGYTF	TGCGCCAGCAGCCCCGCGGGAACAGGGGGTTCCTATGGCTACACCTTC
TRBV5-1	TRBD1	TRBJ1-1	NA	CASSPGTANTEAFF	TGCGCCAGCAGTCCCGGGACAGCCAACACTGAAGCTTTCTTT
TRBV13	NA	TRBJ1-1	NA	CASSLTQDTEAFF	TGTGCCAGCAGCTTAACCCAGGACACTGAAGCTTTCTTT
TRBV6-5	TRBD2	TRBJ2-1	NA	CASRILAGDNEQFF	TGTGCCAGCAGGATACTAGCGGGGGACAATGAGCAGTTCTTC